The 5 T cell receptor beta chains below come from one sample, sequenced in a study of vaccination and CD4 T cells after COVID-19. No cognate antigen is known for these TCRs. Cultured CD4+ T cell DNA was sequenced using the Oncomine TCR Beta short-read assay. TCRdb passed the PCR reads through MiXCR, listing each CDR3 protein once. The sample shows 15,000 to 20,000 distinct CDR3 sequences, 53% of them seen only once. Treatment in this sample: 10-day PBMC culture with coronavirus spike peptide pools or control peptides (ViraFEST assay). The sample was CD4+ T cells from blood, cultured in vitro, taken before SARS-CoV-2 vaccination. These receptors came from a human donor who had recovered from COVID-19.

The chain links TRBV6-5 to TRBJ2-5; possible D gene TRBD1, 6 bases. CDR1 is MNHEY, CDR2 SVGAGI, per germline. Trimming took 4 bases from V and 5 from J, leaving 20 bases between them. The CDR3 spans 16 residues. The CDR3 nucleotides are TGTGCCAGCAGTTGGGGGCAGCGGTACGGTGGGGAGACCCAGTACTTC. The encoded protein is CASSWGQRYGGETQYF.

The chain has TRBV5-1 and TRBJ1-6; TRBD1 is a possible D gene (6 bases). The CDR3 contains 16 residues. CDR1 and CDR2 from the germline V gene are SGHRS and YFSETQ. V was cut by 0 bases and J by 7 bases, with 14 bases left in between. Here the CDR3 DNA reads TGCGCCAGCAGCTTGGAGGGGGGGTCGGCGAATTCACCCCTCCACTTT. Residues: CASSLEGGSANSPLHF. The whole variable domain, remainder taken from reference TRBV5-1 and TRBJ1-6, is KAGVTQTPRYLIKTRGQQVTLSCSPISGHRSVSWYQQTPGQGLQFLFEYFSETQRNKGNFPGRFSGRQFSNSRSEMNVSTLELGDSALYLCASSLEGGSANSPLHFGNGTRLTVT.

There are a few counts of this clonotype. The gene calls are TRBV27 and TRBJ2-1; maybe TRBD1 (6 bases). V was trimmed by 6 bases and J by 4 bases, leaving 22 bases between them. The germline CDR1 and CDR2 sequences are MNHEY and SMNVEV (reference sequence). This CDR3 is 17 amino acids long. DNA of the CDR3: TGTGCCAGCAGAAACCCCAAGGACAGCGCGAAGTACAATGAGCAGTTCTTC. Its translation: CASRNPKDSAKYNEQFF.

The chain is built from TRBV20-1 and TRBJ2-3, with 12 bases that match TRBD2. Germline V gives CDR1 DFQATT, CDR2 SNEGSKA (reference sequence). Trimming removed 3 bases from V and 6 bases from J; junction bases left unmatched: 10. The CDR3 consists of 16 residues. The CDR3, as DNA: TGCAGTGCTAGTCTAGCGGGAGGGTCCAATCGTGATACGCAGTATTTT. As protein: CSASLAGGSNRDTQYF.

V usage is TRBV7-3 and J usage is TRBJ2-3; 7 positions match TRBD2. Germline assignment: CDR1 SGHTA and CDR2 FQGTGA. This CDR3 comprises 14 residues. V was pared by 3 bases and J by 0 bases, with 0 bases of the junction left unmatched. CDR3 loop: CASSFSGSTDTQYF. Here the CDR3 DNA reads TGTGCCAGCAGCTTTAGCGGGAGCACAGATACGCAGTATTTT.